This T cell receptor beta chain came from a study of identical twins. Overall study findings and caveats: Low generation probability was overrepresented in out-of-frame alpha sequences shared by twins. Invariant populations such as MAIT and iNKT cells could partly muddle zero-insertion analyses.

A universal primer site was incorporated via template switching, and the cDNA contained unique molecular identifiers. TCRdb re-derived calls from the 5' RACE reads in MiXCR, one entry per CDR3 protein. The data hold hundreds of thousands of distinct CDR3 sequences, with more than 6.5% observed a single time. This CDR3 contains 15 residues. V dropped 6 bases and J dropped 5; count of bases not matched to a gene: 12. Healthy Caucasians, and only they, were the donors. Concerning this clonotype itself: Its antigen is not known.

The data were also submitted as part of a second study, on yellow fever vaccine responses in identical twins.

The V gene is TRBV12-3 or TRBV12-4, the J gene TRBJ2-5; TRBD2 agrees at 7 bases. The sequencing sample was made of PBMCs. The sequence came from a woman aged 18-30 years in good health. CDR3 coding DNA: TGTGCCAGCAGGCGGGGGACCTATCGGGCGGAGACCCAGTACTTC. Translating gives CASRRGTYRAETQYF.